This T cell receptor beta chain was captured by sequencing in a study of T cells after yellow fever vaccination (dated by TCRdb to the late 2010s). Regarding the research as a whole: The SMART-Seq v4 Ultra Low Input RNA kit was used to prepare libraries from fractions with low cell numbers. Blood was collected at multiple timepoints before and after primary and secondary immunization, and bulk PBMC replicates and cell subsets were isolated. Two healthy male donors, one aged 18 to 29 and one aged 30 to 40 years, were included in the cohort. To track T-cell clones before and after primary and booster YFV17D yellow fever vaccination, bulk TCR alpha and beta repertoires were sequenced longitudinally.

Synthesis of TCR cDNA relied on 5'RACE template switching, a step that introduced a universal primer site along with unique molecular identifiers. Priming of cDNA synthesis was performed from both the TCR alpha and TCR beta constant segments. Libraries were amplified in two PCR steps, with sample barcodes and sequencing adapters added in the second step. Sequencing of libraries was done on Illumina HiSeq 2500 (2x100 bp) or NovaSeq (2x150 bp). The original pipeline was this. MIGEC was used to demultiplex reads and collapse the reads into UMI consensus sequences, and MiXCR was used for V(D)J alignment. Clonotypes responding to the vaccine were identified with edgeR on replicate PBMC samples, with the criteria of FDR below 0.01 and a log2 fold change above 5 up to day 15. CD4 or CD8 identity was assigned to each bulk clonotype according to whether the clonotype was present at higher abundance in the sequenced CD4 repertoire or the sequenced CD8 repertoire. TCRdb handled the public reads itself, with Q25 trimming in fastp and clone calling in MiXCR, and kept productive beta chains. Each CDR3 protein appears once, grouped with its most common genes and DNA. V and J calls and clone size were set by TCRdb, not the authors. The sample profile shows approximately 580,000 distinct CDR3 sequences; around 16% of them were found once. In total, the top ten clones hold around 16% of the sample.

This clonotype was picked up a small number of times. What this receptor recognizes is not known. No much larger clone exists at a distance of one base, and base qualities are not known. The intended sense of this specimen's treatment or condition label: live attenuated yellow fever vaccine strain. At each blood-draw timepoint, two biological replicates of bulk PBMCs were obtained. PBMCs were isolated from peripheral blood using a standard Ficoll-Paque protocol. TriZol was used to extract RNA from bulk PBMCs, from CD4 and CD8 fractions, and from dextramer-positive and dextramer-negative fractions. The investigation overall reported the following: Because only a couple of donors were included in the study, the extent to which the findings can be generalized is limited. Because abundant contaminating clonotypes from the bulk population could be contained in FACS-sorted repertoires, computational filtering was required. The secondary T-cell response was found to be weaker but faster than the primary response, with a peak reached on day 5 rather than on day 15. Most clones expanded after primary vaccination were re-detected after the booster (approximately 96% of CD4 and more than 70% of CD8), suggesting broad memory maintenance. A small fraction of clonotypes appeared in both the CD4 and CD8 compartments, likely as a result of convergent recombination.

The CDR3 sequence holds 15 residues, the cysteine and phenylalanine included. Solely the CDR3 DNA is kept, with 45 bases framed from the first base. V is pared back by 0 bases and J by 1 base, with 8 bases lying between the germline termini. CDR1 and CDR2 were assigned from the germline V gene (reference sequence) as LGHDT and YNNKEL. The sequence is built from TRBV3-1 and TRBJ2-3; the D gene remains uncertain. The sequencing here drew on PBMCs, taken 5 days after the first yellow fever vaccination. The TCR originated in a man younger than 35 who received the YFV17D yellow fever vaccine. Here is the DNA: TGTGCCAGCAGCCAAGATGTAGTACGCACAGATACGCAGTATTTT. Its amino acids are CASSQDVVRTDTQYF.